This TCR beta chain stems from a study of shared clonotypes between healthy human individuals. Method: immunoSEQ multiplex PCR; TCRdb's copy keeps in-frame clones and lacks some. The sample lists around 550,000 clones; about 95% were seen once. Naive CD8 populations comprised CD45RO-negative cells positively selected for CCR7, excluding terminally differentiated effector memory CD45RA+ cells. The V end was cut by 3 bases, the J end by 10 bases, with 12 bases between. Germline lookup yields CDR1 MNHEY and CDR2 SMNVEV (reference sequence). CDR3 length equals 12 residues. The sequence was collected from a woman under 40 in good health. This chain joins TRBV27 and TRBJ1-2; the D is unclear. The sample was naive CD8+ T cells sorted from blood. The DNA of the CDR3 is TGTGCCAGCAGTTTCTCCGGGAGCTTCTACACCTTC. Residues: CASSFSGSFYTF.